Presented here are 2 T cell receptor beta chains from one specimen sequenced in a study of beta chain features in type 1 diabetes. Sequenced material consisted of expressed TCRB transcripts (all of the isolated RNA was reverse transcribed). Using immunoSEQ multiplex PCR, the repertoire was profiled, and TCRdb retains in-frame clones only, with some absent. Of a few hundred thousand clones listed, 7.5% to 10% are singletons. Sequencing input: naive CD4+ T cells from blood. Receptors originate from a woman aged 18-29 years in good health.

As concerns this clone: One end of the junction does not line up with germline, which may come from a read error. The rearrangement joins TRBV29-1 to TRBJ1-5; TRBD1 might be the D (5 bases). Per germline, CDR1 SQVTM and CDR2 ANQGSEA. The CDR3 contains 13 residues. The CDR3, as DNA: TGCAGCGTTAAAGACAGTTACAATCAGCCCCAGCATTTT. Translation: CSVKDSYNQPQHF.

The chain combines TRBV27 with TRBJ2-5; TRBD1 is a possible D gene (5 bases). Between the trimmed V and J ends, which lost 3 bases and 5 bases, there was a span of 13 bases. Germline assignment: CDR1 MNHEY and CDR2 SMNVEV (reference sequence). The CDR3 sequence is 14 residues long. CDR3 nucleotides: TGTGCCAGCAGTTTCCTCGACAGTAGGGAGACCCAGTACTTC. Translating it yields CASSFLDSRETQYF.